This T cell receptor (beta chain) was captured in a study of Graves' ophthalmopathy and Graves' hyperthyroidism. Overall study results and limits: The blood repertoire also included most expanded thyroid clonotypes above 0.001 frequency.

Patients newly diagnosed with hyperthyroidism, under 2 months' duration, were aged 18 to 65, the study reports. From germline, CDR1 is DFQATT and CDR2 SNEGSKA (reference sequence). With 6 bases clipped from V and 6 bases from J, the junction kept 10 bases outside the gene matches. The length of the CDR3 is 16 residues. Investigators amplified TCR beta CDR3 regions from RNA transcripts. First-round RT-PCR employed HTBI primers, with a second-round multiplex PCR after it. TCRdb recomputed calls from the multiplex PCR reads with MiXCR, one row per CDR3 protein. The sample records about 620,000 distinct CDR3 sequences, about a fifth being singletons. In the case of this clonotype: Its target is unknown.

Sequencing was carried out using peripheral blood. This chain connects TRBV20-1 to TRBJ2-2; 13 bases are shared with TRBD2. This receptor was taken from a woman between 18 and 29 years old with stable Graves' hyperthyroidism. Some clones in this sample may be carry-over from other donors' samples. The CDR3 here is CSARTSGRALAGELFF. The CDR3 DNA follows: TGCAGTGCCCGGACTAGCGGGAGAGCTCTAGCCGGGGAGCTGTTTTTT.